The clone carrying this T cell receptor beta chain has a count of ten or more. V shed 4 bases and J shed 5 bases, with 15 bases lying between them. CDR1 SGDLS and CDR2 YYNGEE come from the germline V gene. This CDR3 comprises 14 residues. This record comes from a study of early T cells in non-severe SARS-CoV-2 infection. TCRdb re-analysed the 5' RACE reads in MiXCR, keeping a single row per CDR3 protein. The sample has some 33,000 distinct CDR3 sequences, 5% to 7% seen once. The receptor comes from an adult who was a healthcare worker with PCR-confirmed SARS-CoV-2 infection or an uninfected control (not recorded which). The material sequenced was whole blood. The V gene is TRBV9, the J gene TRBJ1-2; the D is unclear. CDR3 coding DNA: TGTGCCAGCAGCAGCCCGTTAACCTCTTATGGCTACACCTTC. This encodes CASSSPLTSYGYTF. Full variable domain (missing parts from reference TRBV9 and TRBJ1-2): DSGVTQTPKHLITATGQRVTLRCSPRSGDLSVYWYQQSLDQGLQFLIQYYNGEERAKGNILERFSAQQFPDLHSELNLSSLELGDSALYFCASSSPLTSYGYTFGSGTRLTVV.